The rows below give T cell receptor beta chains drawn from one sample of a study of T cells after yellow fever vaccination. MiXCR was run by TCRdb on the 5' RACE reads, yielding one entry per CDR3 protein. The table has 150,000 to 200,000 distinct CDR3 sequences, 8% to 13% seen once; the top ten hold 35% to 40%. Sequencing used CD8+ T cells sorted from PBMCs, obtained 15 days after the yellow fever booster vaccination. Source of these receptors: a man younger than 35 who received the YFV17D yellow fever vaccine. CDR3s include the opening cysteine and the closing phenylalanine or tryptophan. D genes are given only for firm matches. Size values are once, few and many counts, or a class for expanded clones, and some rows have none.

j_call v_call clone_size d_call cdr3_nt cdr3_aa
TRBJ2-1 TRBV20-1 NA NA TGCAGTGCCAGTCGGGGGACTGAGCAGTTCTTC CSASRGTEQFF
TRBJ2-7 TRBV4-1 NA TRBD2 TGCGCCAGCAGCCAAGTAGGGACTAGCAGCGAGCAGTACTTC CASSQVGTSSEQYF
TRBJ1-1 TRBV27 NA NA TGTGCCAGCAGCGAAAACAGGGTCACTGAAGCTTTCTTT CASSENRVTEAFF
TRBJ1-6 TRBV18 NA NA TGTGCCAGCTCACCACCGAAGGTCGGGCTAGATAATTCACCCCTCCACTTT CASSPPKVGLDNSPLHF
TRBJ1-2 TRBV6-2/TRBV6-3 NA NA TGTGCCAGCAGTTACAGAGGAATCTACTATGGCTACACCTTC CASSYRGIYYGYTF
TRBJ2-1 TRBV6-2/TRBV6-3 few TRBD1 TGTGCCAGCAGTTACTCGATTCAGGGGGCATACAATGAGCAGTTCTTC CASSYSIQGAYNEQFF
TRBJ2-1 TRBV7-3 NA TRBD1 TGTGCCAGCAGCTTGGGACAGGGGTCTGACAATGAGCAGTTCTTC CASSLGQGSDNEQFF
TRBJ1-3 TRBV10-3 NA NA TGTGCCATCACGGCGGACCTTAGGGACACCATATATTTT CAITADLRDTIYF
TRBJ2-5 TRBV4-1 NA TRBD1 TGCGCCAGCGCGAGGGCAGGGGGCCGTGAGACCCAGTACTTC CASARAGGRETQYF
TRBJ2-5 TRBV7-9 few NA TGTGCCAGCAGCTTGTTGGCCAAACAAGAGACCCAGTACTTC CASSLLAKQETQYF
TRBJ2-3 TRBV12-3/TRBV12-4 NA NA TGTGCCAGCACTAAGGGTTGGGGAGATACGCAGTATTTT CASTKGWGDTQYF
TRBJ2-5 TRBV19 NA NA TGTGCCAGTAGTACTCACGGGGAGACCCAGTACTTC CASSTHGETQYF
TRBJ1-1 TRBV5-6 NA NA TGTGCCAGCAGCGTAGGGTATACTGAAGCTTTCTTT CASSVGYTEAFF
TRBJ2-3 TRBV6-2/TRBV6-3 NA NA TGTGCCAGCAGCCTGGACATTAGCACAGATACGCAGTATTTT CASSLDISTDTQYF
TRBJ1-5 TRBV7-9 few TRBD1 TGTGCCAGCAGCCGCCAACTCGGACAGGTCGATCAGCCCCAGCATTTT CASSRQLGQVDQPQHF
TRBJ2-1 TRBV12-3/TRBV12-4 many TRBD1 TGTGCCAGCAGTATGCCCAGGGGGAGCTCCTACAATGAGCAGTTCTTC CASSMPRGSSYNEQFF
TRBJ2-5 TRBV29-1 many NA TGCAGCGTTTGGGGAGGAATGGGAGAGACCCAGTACTTC CSVWGGMGETQYF